The entry below describes one T cell receptor (beta chain). Its antigen is unknown. These data come from a study of vaccination and CD4 T cells after COVID-19. Study as a whole: The study enrolled six male and four female convalescents, two of whom were Hispanic.

The Oncomine TCR Beta short-read assay was applied to DNA of cultured CD4+ T cells. TCRdb re-analysed the PCR reads in MiXCR, keeping a single row per CDR3 protein. This repertoire shows around 11,000 distinct CDR3 sequences, 55% to 60% found once; its top ten account for less than 25%. This sample's treatment: 10-day PBMC culture with coronavirus spike peptide pools or control peptides (ViraFEST assay). US Alpha, Beta and Delta variants postdated the positive PCR dates, which ran from March to December 2020. Study-wide findings and caveats: When vaccine-specific clones from convalescent patients were examined, 304 of 307 were spike mono-reactive.

The sample taken for sequencing was CD4+ T cells from blood, cultured in vitro. The source of this sequence is a human donor who had recovered from COVID-19.

For the CDR3, the DNA is TGCAGTGCTAGGGCCCGACAGGGAGGTGGCTACACCTTC. Translating gives CSARARQGGGYTF. The chain couples TRBV20-1 to TRBJ1-2; 7 positions match TRBD1. Per germline, CDR1 DFQATT and CDR2 SNEGSKA (reference sequence). Unmatched junction bases numbered 8, after V lost 3 bases and J lost 7 bases. The CDR3 runs to 13 residues.